The 21 T cell receptor beta chains below were found in one sample sequenced in a study of blood T cell repertoires in COVID-19. The repertoire was sequenced with immunoSEQ multiplex PCR; TCRdb's copy has only in-frame clones and lacks some. The sample lists 150,000 or so clones; around 82% were seen once. Sequenced input: peripheral blood. The receptor set was obtained from a human donor with acute or convalescent COVID-19. The donor label of this sample is uncertain.

The chain employs TRBV11-2 and TRBJ2-1, with 7 bases fitting TRBD2. There are 16 residues in the CDR3. V shed 6 bases and J 7 bases; nucleotides not matched to a gene: 15. Germline CDR1 is SGHAT and CDR2 is FQNNGV. The CDR3 DNA reads as TGTGCCAGCAGTTTACGGTTTGCGGGGGAGGCGAATGAGCAGTTCTTC. This codes for CASSLRFAGEANEQFF.

This chain connects TRBV3-1 (or the pseudogene TRBV3-2) to TRBJ2-5; TRBD2 aligns across 14 bases. This CDR3 has 17 amino acids. V shed 4 bases and J 3 bases; nucleotides not matched to a gene: 7. Germline CDR1 LGHDT, CDR2 YNNKEL (reference sequence). CDR3 in DNA: TGTGCCAGCAGCCGCGGGACTAGCGGGGGTTTTAAAGAGACCCAGTACTTC. This encodes CASSRGTSGGFKETQYF.

CDR3 in DNA: TGTGCCAGCAGCTACACTAGCGGGCCGTACTACGAGCAGTACTTC. Residues: CASSYTSGPYYEQYF. The V gene is TRBV7-2, the J gene TRBJ2-7, with TRBD2 matching 9 bases. Looked up from germline, CDR1 is SGHTA and CDR2 is FQGNSA. V dropped 4 bases and J dropped 3; count of bases not matched to a gene: 7. There are 15 residues in the CDR3.

The rearrangement links TRBV7-2 to TRBJ2-5, with D possibly matching TRBD1 (5 bases). The CDR3 has 13 residues. Germline V gene sequence: CDR1 SGHTA, CDR2 FQGNSA. The V gene lost 1 base and the J gene lost 6 bases, with 9 bases spanning the gap. CDR3 in amino acids: CASSLGKGKTQYF. For the CDR3, the DNA is TGTGCCAGCAGCTTAGGCAAGGGGAAGACCCAGTACTTC.

This clone was detected a few times. The V gene is TRBV18, the J gene TRBJ1-6, with D perhaps matching TRBD1 (5 bases). Germline V gene sequence: CDR1 KGHSH, CDR2 LQKENI. CDR3 length equals 16 residues. Between the trimmed V and J ends, which lost 1 base and 5 bases, there was a span of 12 bases. The DNA for the CDR3 is TGTGCCAGCTCACCACTCTCCAGGGCAAATAATTCACCCCTCCACTTT. Residues: CASSPLSRANNSPLHF.

This clone was seen once. The sample has other DNA sequences that encode this CDR3 too. The V gene is TRBV11-3, the J gene TRBJ2-1; no clear D gene. CDR1 is SGHNT, CDR2 YENEEA, per germline. This CDR3 has 13 residues. V lost 1 base to trimming and J lost 2 bases, with 3 bases between them. The CDR3 loop reads CASSLGPYNEQFF. The DNA for the CDR3 is TGTGCCAGCAGCTTAGGGCCCTACAATGAGCAGTTCTTC.

The chain joins TRBV5-1 to TRBJ1-1, with 7 bases lining up with TRBD1. The CDR3 runs to 15 residues. Germline CDR1 is SGHRS and CDR2 is YFSETQ. V shed 2 bases, J shed 4 bases, and the junction held 8 bases outside the gene matches. The CDR3 region has the DNA TGCGCCAGCAGCTTAGGGTACAGGGGTGGCACTGAAGCTTTCTTT. It yields the protein CASSLGYRGGTEAFF.

The gene calls are TRBV4-2 and TRBJ1-5; D remains ambiguous. The CDR3 has 13 amino acids. V was clipped by 2 bases and J by 4 bases, with 6 bases between them. Germline V CDR1 and CDR2: LGHNA, YNFKEQ. CDR3 sequence: CASSQQVNQPQHF. The CDR3 region has the DNA TGTGCCAGCAGCCAACAGGTAAATCAGCCCCAGCATTTT.

The rearrangement uses TRBV6-5 and TRBJ2-7, with 9 bases that match TRBD1. Germline CDR1 is MNHEY and CDR2 is SVGAGI. Germline trimming cut 0 bases from V and 3 bases from J; bases unmatched to any gene: 3. This CDR3 spans 15 amino acids. CDR3 bases: TGTGCCAGCAGTTACTCAAAGGACAGGGGCTACGAGCAGTACTTC. It translates to CASSYSKDRGYEQYF.

V gene TRBV5-1 combines with J gene TRBJ1-3; D is uncertain. This CDR3 has 14 residues. Trimming removed 0 bases at V and 4 bases at J, with 8 bases between. Germline values: CDR1 SGHRS, CDR2 YFSETQ. The CDR3 DNA reads as TGCGCCAGCAGCTTGGTGGGCAGAGGAAACACCATATATTTT. Amino acids: CASSLVGRGNTIYF.

The J gene is TRBJ2-7, the V gene TRBV5-1; tentatively, D is TRBD1 (5 bases). V was clipped by 3 bases and J by 1 base, with 14 bases between them. Germline assignment: CDR1 SGHRS and CDR2 YFSETQ. There are 15 residues in the CDR3. The CDR3 loop reads CASSSLQQGSYEQYF. The CDR3 DNA follows: TGCGCCAGCAGCTCCCTACAGCAGGGATCCTACGAGCAGTACTTC.

The chain couples TRBV30 to TRBJ1-2, with D maybe TRBD1 (5 bases). The V end was cut by 0 bases, the J end by 0 bases, with 17 bases between. This CDR3 has 17 amino acids. Germline CDR1 GTSNPN, CDR2 SVGIG (reference sequence). The CDR3 nucleotides read TGTGCCTGGAGTGTTAAGACTGGGACTGCAACTAACTATGGCTACACCTTC. Protein: CAWSVKTGTATNYGYTF.

V and J are TRBV12-3 or TRBV12-4 and TRBJ2-5; D gene ambiguous. CDR3 size: 11 residues. V lost 4 bases, J lost 5 bases, and 5 bases lay in between. CDR3 DNA: TGTGCCAGCAGTTATGGCGAGACCCAGTACTTC. As protein: CASSYGETQYF.

The V and J genes are TRBV7-2 and TRBJ1-2, with TRBD1 matching over 7 bases. This CDR3 has 16 amino acids. Germline CDR1 SGHTA, CDR2 FQGNSA. The V and J ends lost 1 base and 4 bases, in that order; junction bases with no gene match: 9. The CDR3 region is CASSLERDSSLYGYTF. The CDR3 coding sequence is TGTGCCAGCAGCTTAGAGAGGGACAGCTCTCTCTATGGCTACACCTTC.

CDR3 sequence reads: CASSTGSLNGYTF. The CDR3 bases are TGTGCCAGTAGTACGGGGTCACTAAATGGCTACACCTTC. This rearrangement joins TRBV19 to TRBJ1-2; D call uncertain. Deletions cut 4 bases from V and 6 bases from J, with 12 bases between. The CDR3 has 13 residues. Germline V gene sequence: CDR1 LNHDA, CDR2 SQIVND (reference sequence).

This chain uses TRBV21-1 with TRBJ1-2; no DNA check was done on the table's D call, TRBD1. TRBV21-1 is termed a pseudogene. This CDR3 is built from 15 residues. CDR3 region: CASSKGGQGRGGYTF. CDR3 in DNA: TGTGCCAGCAGCAAAGGGGGACAGGGAAGAGGCGGCTACACCTTC.

The genes are TRBV29-1 and TRBJ1-3; D unresolved. The V end was cut by 4 bases, the J end by 3 bases, with 13 bases between. The CDR3 sequence is 14 residues long. CDR1 and CDR2 (germline): SQVTM, ANQGSEA. CDR3 in DNA: TGCAGCGTTGGGGCAGGCCCCAGTGGAAACACCATATATTTT. Protein sequence: CSVGAGPSGNTIYF.

The rearrangement uses TRBV4-2 and TRBJ2-3; TRBD2 matches at 8 bases. The junction had 12 bases not matched to a gene; V was cut back by 7 bases and J by 6 bases. Germline assignment: CDR1 LGHNA and CDR2 YNFKEQ. This CDR3 contains 15 residues. CDR3 sequence (DNA): TGTGCCAGCAACCGGGATAGCGGGGTTCGGGATACGCAGTATTTT. This codes for CASNRDSGVRDTQYF.

This sequence joins TRBV11-2 and TRBJ2-5, with a tentative D call TRBD2 (5 bases). The CDR3 is made up of 14 amino acids. Germline assignment: CDR1 SGHAT and CDR2 FQNNGV. Trimming pared 4 bases from V and 2 bases from J, leaving 11 bases between. CDR3 nucleotide sequence: TGTGCCAGCAGCTATGGCGGCGGGCAAGAGACCCAGTACTTC. Protein sequence: CASSYGGGQETQYF.

The chain uses TRBV19 and TRBJ1-2, with 10 bases lining up with TRBD1. The CDR3 length is 14 residues. V lost 1 base and J lost 4; bases outside the gene matches: 0. Germline V gene data show CDR1 as LNHDA and CDR2 as SQIVND (reference sequence). The CDR3: CASSIGQGAYGYTF. In nucleotides, the CDR3 is TGTGCCAGTAGTATAGGACAGGGGGCCTATGGCTACACCTTC.

This clone was found many times. The J gene is TRBJ1-5, the V gene TRBV6-5; D gene uncertain. Per germline, CDR1 MNHEY and CDR2 SVGAGI. V was clipped by 0 bases and J by 5 bases, with 5 bases between them. The CDR3 extends over 13 amino acids. CDR3 region: CASSYSPHQPQHF. In DNA, the CDR3 is TGTGCCAGCAGTTACTCCCCTCATCAGCCCCAGCATTTT.